Following are 21 T cell receptor beta chains from one sample sequenced in a study of regulatory T cells in long-lasting Graves disease. Time point reported: persistent/refractory GD, antithyroid drugs over 5 years with positive TRAb. Scientists built the TCR library using RNA that was extracted from PBMCs. Building of the TCR beta libraries involved iRepertoire HTBI primers and Arm-PCR of CDR3 regions. One entry per CDR3 protein, called by TCRdb with MiXCR from the multiplex PCR reads. The table includes approximately 470,000 distinct CDR3 sequences, around 20% detected once. Sequenced material: peripheral blood mononuclear cells (PBMCs), taken when the disease was refractory, from a patient treated with antithyroid drugs. The receptors come from a female donor with Graves disease.

This CDR3 is CAWSLRPTEAFF. In DNA form, the CDR3 reads TGTGCCTGGAGTCTACGGCCCACTGAAGCTTTCTTT. The chain carries TRBV30 and TRBJ1-1; unclear D gene. The CDR3 loop spans 12 amino acids. CDR1 and CDR2 from the germline V gene are GTSNPN and SVGIG (reference sequence). The V end lost 2 bases, the J end lost 4 bases, and 8 bases lay between the germline ends.

The J gene is TRBJ2-7, the V gene TRBV27; D unresolved. V gave up 7 bases and J gave up 0 bases, with 10 bases separating them. CDR3 length equals 13 residues. The germline CDR1 and CDR2 sequences are MNHEY and SMNVEV (reference sequence). CDR3 sequence reads: CASKSDSSYEQYF. The CDR3 DNA reads as TGTGCCAGCAAATCAGATAGCTCCTACGAGCAGTACTTC.

With respect to this clonotype: Possible read error: a much larger clone is one base away. This chain links TRBV28 with TRBJ2-7; TRBD1 matches at 12 bases. V shed 8 bases and J 7 bases; nucleotides not matched to a gene: 12. The germline gives CDR1 MDHEN, CDR2 SYDVKM. The CDR3 runs 15 residues. CDR3: CASARPGQGAREQYF. The CDR3 DNA reads as TGTGCCAGCGCTCGGCCGGGACAGGGGGCTCGGGAGCAGTACTTC.

The CDR3 nucleotides are TGTGCCAGCAGTTTATCTCTTTTTGAACGGTACTTC. Its translation is CASSLSLFERYF. The chain links TRBV28 to TRBJ2-7; no clear D gene. This CDR3 contains 12 residues. V dropped 1 base and J dropped 12 bases, with 13 bases sitting between them. Germline CDR1 and CDR2: MDHEN and SYDVKM.

The chain carries TRBV15 and TRBJ1-4, with 11 bases matching TRBD1. This CDR3 has 15 amino acids. Germline V gene data show CDR1 as LNHNV and CDR2 as YYDKDF (reference sequence). With V trimmed by 3 bases and J by 8 bases, 5 bases remained unmatched. The CDR3 DNA is TGTGCCACCAGCAGCGGTGGGACAGGGGGGGAAAAACTGTTTTTT. This translates into CATSSGGTGGEKLFF.

Here the CDR3 reads CASSATGTLAKNIQYF. CDR3 DNA sequence: TGTGCCAGCAGCGCGACCGGGACACTAGCCAAAAACATTCAGTACTTC. The chain uses TRBV7-2 and TRBJ2-4, with a tentative D call TRBD1 (6 bases). The CDR3 covers 16 residues. Germline CDR1 and CDR2: SGHTA and FQGNSA. With 5 bases removed from V and 0 bases from J, the gap between germline ends came to 14 bases.

This clonotype was counted many times. The CDR3 nucleotides read TGTGCCAGCCAACAGGGGGCTGTTGAAAAACTGTTTTTT. Protein: CASQQGAVEKLFF. The chain combines TRBV2 with TRBJ1-4; TRBD1 matches at 9 bases. CDR1 and CDR2 from the germline V gene are SNHLY and FYNNEI. The CDR3 is made up of 13 amino acids. J lost 7 bases, V lost 8 bases, and 5 bases had no gene match.

This clonotype was observed many times. The chain is built from TRBV28 and TRBJ1-2; possibly TRBD1 for D (5 bases). Germline V lookup: CDR1 MDHEN, CDR2 SYDVKM. There are 15 residues in the CDR3. The germline V and J ends were trimmed by 6 bases and 5 bases, with 19 bases remaining between them. CDR3 loop: CASSTGGSRGYGYTF. CDR3 in DNA: TGTGCCAGCAGCACGGGGGGGAGTAGAGGATATGGCTACACCTTC.

This clonotype was detected ten times or more. The chain employs TRBV9 and TRBJ1-2; 7 bases align to TRBD1. The V segment lost 4 bases and the J segment 5 bases; nucleotides outside the gene matches: 8. From germline, CDR1 is SGDLS and CDR2 YYNGEE. The CDR3 has 14 residues. The CDR3, as DNA: TGTGCCAGCAGCCTCGGGACAGACGAATATGGCTACACCTTC. This codes for CASSLGTDEYGYTF.

The rearrangement joins TRBV29-1 to TRBJ1-5; D not certain. The CDR3 has 12 amino acids. Trimming removed 4 bases at V and 4 bases at J, with 8 bases between. CDR1 and CDR2 from the germline V gene are SQVTM and ANQGSEA. The CDR3 spells CSVGAVNQPQHF. For the CDR3, the DNA is TGCAGCGTTGGGGCAGTGAATCAGCCCCAGCATTTT.

This clonotype was seen ten or more times. This chain links TRBV30 with TRBJ2-7; the match to TRBD1 covers 10 bases. Per germline, CDR1 GTSNPN and CDR2 SVGIG (reference sequence). J was trimmed by 1 base and V by 5 bases; bases with no gene match: 2. The CDR3 is made up of 13 amino acids. The CDR3 sequence is CAWGQGGSYEQYF. DNA of the CDR3: TGTGCCTGGGGACAGGGGGGGTCCTACGAGCAGTACTTC.

This clonotype turned up a few times. The V gene is TRBV11-2, the J gene TRBJ2-3, with a weak D call TRBD1 (6 bases). V shed 3 bases and J shed 0 bases, with 16 bases lying between them. The CDR3 has 17 amino acids. The germline gives CDR1 SGHAT, CDR2 FQNNGV. This chain's CDR3 is CASSFARWDTSTDTQYF. The CDR3 DNA follows: TGTGCCAGCAGCTTCGCGAGGTGGGACACCAGCACAGATACGCAGTATTTT.

The genes are TRBV6-1 and TRBJ2-2; possibly TRBD2 for D (6 bases). Trimming pared 9 bases from V and 0 bases from J, leaving 23 bases between. The CDR3 consists of 18 residues. Germline V gene data show CDR1 as MNHNS and CDR2 as SASEGT. DNA of the CDR3: TGTGCCAGTAGGGTTCGATTCCCCGGGACTTCGAACACCGGGGAGCTGTTTTTT. Its protein product is CASRVRFPGTSNTGELFF.

The chain uses TRBV5-1 and TRBJ2-5; perhaps TRBD1 as D (5 bases). The V gene lost 1 base and the J gene lost 4 bases, with 11 bases spanning the gap. The V gene's germline CDR1 is SGHRS and CDR2 YFSETQ. The CDR3 length is 14 residues. The CDR3: CASSLRGLGETQYF. CDR3 nucleotide sequence: TGCGCCAGCAGCTTGAGGGGCCTCGGAGAGACCCAGTACTTC.

This clonotype was seen repeatedly, ten times or more. This rearrangement joins TRBV12-3 or TRBV12-4 to TRBJ1-1, with a tentative D call TRBD1 (5 bases). Trimming pared 10 bases from V and 3 bases from J, leaving 15 bases between. There are 13 residues in the CDR3. CDR3 protein: CATRPPGDTEAFF. The CDR3 DNA is TGTGCCACCAGACCGCCGGGGGACACTGAAGCTTTCTTT.

This clonotype has at least ten counts. V gene TRBV7-3 combines with J gene TRBJ2-7; a possible D gene is TRBD2 (6 bases). The V and J ends lost 1 base and 6 bases respectively, with 10 bases between them. The CDR3 is made up of 13 amino acids. Germline V CDR1 and CDR2: SGHTA, FQGTGA. The CDR3 sequence: CASSLMAGSEQYF. CDR3 bases: TGTGCCAGCAGCTTAATGGCGGGAAGCGAGCAGTACTTC.

This clonotype was picked up many times. This chain connects TRBV18 to TRBJ1-1, with a tentative D call TRBD1 (5 bases). Germline CDR1 is KGHSH and CDR2 is LQKENI. CDR3 size: 13 residues. V lost 2 bases and J 8 bases, leaving 12 bases between the germline ends. In DNA form, the CDR3 reads TGTGCCAGCTCACCAGGTTGGGGGTTCGAAGCTTTCTTT. It encodes CASSPGWGFEAFF.

This clonotype has ten or more counts. The V gene is TRBV11-2, the J gene TRBJ1-1; D remains ambiguous. Germline CDR1 SGHAT, CDR2 FQNNGV. Deletions cut 5 bases from V and 3 bases from J, with 16 bases between. This CDR3 is 15 amino acids long. The CDR3 region is CASSPLPIWDTEAFF. CDR3 nucleotides: TGTGCCAGCAGCCCGCTACCAATCTGGGACACTGAAGCTTTCTTT.

This clonotype was recorded only once. The chain couples TRBV30 to TRBJ2-2; a possible D gene is TRBD2 (6 bases). The CDR3 has 13 residues. In germline, CDR1 is GTSNPN, CDR2 SVGIG (reference sequence). V lost 5 bases, J lost 3 bases, and 10 bases lay in between. The CDR3 sequence: CAWDTSYTGELFF. CDR3 sequence (DNA): TGTGCCTGGGACACTAGCTACACCGGGGAGCTGTTTTTT.

DNA of the CDR3: TGTGCCAGCAGCTTAGCGGAGGGACAAGAGACCCAGTACTTC. Translated, it gives CASSLAEGQETQYF. The chain couples TRBV7-6 to TRBJ2-5; possibly TRBD2 for D (6 bases). Germline V gives CDR1 SGHVS, CDR2 FNYEAQ. There are 14 residues in the CDR3. The V end was cut by 0 bases, the J end by 2 bases, with 7 bases between.

The chain couples TRBV6-1 to TRBJ2-7, with 9 bases identical to TRBD2. V gave up 6 bases and J gave up 2 bases; unmatched junction bases: 8. Per the germline V gene, CDR1 is MNHNS and CDR2 is SASEGT. The CDR3 consists of 15 residues. CDR3 in DNA: TGTGCCAGCAGAGGAGGAGCGGGAGGACCCTACGAGCAGTACTTC. Protein product: CASRGGAGGPYEQYF.